The clone carrying this TCR beta chain was seen just once. This sample stems from a study of blood T cell repertoires in COVID-19. Study context: Researchers got acute and convalescent COVID-19 samples from the United States, Italy and Spain. Nucleic acid was either cDNA or gDNA, and it came from T cells, B-cell-depleted T cells, or PBMCs.

Germline V gives CDR1 PRHDT, CDR2 FYEKMQ (reference sequence). The CDR3 sequence is 14 residues long. V was pared by 5 bases and J by 5 bases, with 8 bases of the junction left unmatched. Clones were read by immunoSEQ multiplex PCR, and TCRdb kept only the in-frame ones, dropping some. The sample has some 94,000 clones; 84% are singletons. The chain couples TRBV13 to TRBJ1-1; 7 positions match TRBD1. The sample consisted of peripheral blood. The receptor was derived from an older man with active or convalescent COVID-19. Here the CDR3 reads CASSPRQGRTEAFF. CDR3 in DNA: TGTGCCAGCAGCCCGCGACAGGGAAGGACTGAAGCTTTCTTT.